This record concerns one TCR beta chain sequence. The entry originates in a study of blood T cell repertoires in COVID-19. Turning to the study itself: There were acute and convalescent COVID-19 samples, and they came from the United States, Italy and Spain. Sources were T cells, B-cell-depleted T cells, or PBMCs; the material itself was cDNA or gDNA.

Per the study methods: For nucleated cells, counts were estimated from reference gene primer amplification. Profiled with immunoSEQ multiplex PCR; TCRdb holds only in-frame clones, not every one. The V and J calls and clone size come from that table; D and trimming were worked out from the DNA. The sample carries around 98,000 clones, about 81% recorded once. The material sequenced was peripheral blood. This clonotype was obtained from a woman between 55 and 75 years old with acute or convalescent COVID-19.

CDR3 nucleotide sequence: TGCGCCAGCAGCCAAGGGCCTAGAGGCTACAATGAGCAGTTCTTC. It is translated as CASSQGPRGYNEQFF. V usage is TRBV4-3 and J usage is TRBJ2-1; no clear D gene. CDR3 length equals 15 residues. The V gene's germline CDR1 is LGHNA and CDR2 YSLEER. Trimming pared 1 base from V and 3 bases from J, leaving 10 bases between.